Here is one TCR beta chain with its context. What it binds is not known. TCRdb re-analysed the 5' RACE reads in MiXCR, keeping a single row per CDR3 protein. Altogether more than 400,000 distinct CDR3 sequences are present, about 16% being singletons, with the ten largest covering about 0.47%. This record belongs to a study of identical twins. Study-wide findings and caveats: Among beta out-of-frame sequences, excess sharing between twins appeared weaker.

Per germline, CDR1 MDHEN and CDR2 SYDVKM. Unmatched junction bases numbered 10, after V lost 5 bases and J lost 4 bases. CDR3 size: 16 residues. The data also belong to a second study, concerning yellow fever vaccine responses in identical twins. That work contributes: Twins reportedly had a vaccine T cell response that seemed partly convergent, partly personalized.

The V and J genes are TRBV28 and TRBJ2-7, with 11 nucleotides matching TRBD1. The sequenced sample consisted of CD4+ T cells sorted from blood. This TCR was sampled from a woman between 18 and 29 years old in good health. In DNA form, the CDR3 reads TGTGCCAGCAGTCCCCGGACAGGGGGCTTTGGTTACGAGCAGTACTTC. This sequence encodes CASSPRTGGFGYEQYF.